These T cell receptor beta chains were read from a single sample in a study of T cells in Graves' hyperthyroidism and ophthalmopathy. TCRdb re-called the multiplex PCR reads with MiXCR, one entry per CDR3 protein. The sample carries around 560,000 distinct CDR3 sequences, 16% recorded once. Material: blood. The receptors come from a woman aged 18-30 years with Graves' hyperthyroidism. CDR3s include the opening cysteine and the closing phenylalanine or tryptophan. Each record gives: CDR3 DNA, CDR3 protein, CDR3 length, D gene, clone size, J gene, V gene. The D gene is left open where the match is weak. A row's size may be missing; if present it is once, few, many or a size class.

cdr3_nt: TGTGCCAGCATGTCTGGACAGGGGGCCGAAAAACTGTTTTTT
cdr3_aa: CASMSGQGAEKLFF
cdr3_length: 14
d_call: TRBD1
clone_size: many
j_call: TRBJ1-4
v_call: TRBV28

cdr3_nt: TGTGCCAGCAGCACAGCGGGACTAGCGGGGTTCGAGCAGTACTTC
cdr3_aa: CASSTAGLAGFEQYF
cdr3_length: 15
d_call: TRBD2
clone_size: many
j_call: TRBJ2-7
v_call: TRBV11-2

cdr3_nt: TGTGCCAGCAGTTTATCCGTTTTCACAGATACGCAGTATTTT
cdr3_aa: CASSLSVFTDTQYF
cdr3_length: 14
d_call: -
clone_size: many
j_call: TRBJ2-3
v_call: TRBV28

cdr3_nt: TGCGCCAGCAGCCAAGGATCGTACTCTGAAGCTTTCTTT
cdr3_aa: CASSQGSYSEAFF
cdr3_length: 13
d_call: -
clone_size: many
j_call: TRBJ1-1
v_call: TRBV4-1

cdr3_nt: TGTGCCAGCAGCCGCGCAGGGTCACGCAATCAGCCCCAGCATTTT
cdr3_aa: CASSRAGSRNQPQHF
cdr3_length: 15
d_call: -
clone_size: few
j_call: TRBJ1-5
v_call: TRBV5-8

cdr3_nt: TGTGCCAGTAACTACCAGACAGGGGCAGGCACTGAAGCTTTCTTT
cdr3_aa: CASNYQTGAGTEAFF
cdr3_length: 15
d_call: TRBD1
clone_size: few
j_call: TRBJ1-1
v_call: TRBV19

cdr3_nt: TGTGCCGGAACATTCGGGACTAGCATAAACAATGAGCAGTTCTTC
cdr3_aa: CAGTFGTSINNEQFF
cdr3_length: 15
d_call: TRBD2
clone_size: few
j_call: TRBJ2-1
v_call: TRBV30

cdr3_nt: TGTGCCACCGCCGGGACAGGGTCTTCGGACACTGAAGCTTTCTTT
cdr3_aa: CATAGTGSSDTEAFF
cdr3_length: 15
d_call: TRBD1
clone_size: -
j_call: TRBJ1-1
v_call: TRBV24-1

cdr3_nt: TGTGCCAGCAGCGTGGGGACTTTTAAAACTAATGAAAAACTGTTTTTT
cdr3_aa: CASSVGTFKTNEKLFF
cdr3_length: 16
d_call: -
clone_size: -
j_call: TRBJ1-4
v_call: TRBV9

cdr3_nt: TGTGCCACCAGTGGGTTGTTTGGGGGCCTGTTCTTC
cdr3_aa: CATSGLFGGLFF
cdr3_length: 12
d_call: -
clone_size: once
j_call: TRBJ2-1
v_call: TRBV24-1

cdr3_nt: TGTGCCAGCAGTGAAGTCGGGGGCTACCTCCAGGAGACCCAGTACTTC
cdr3_aa: CASSEVGGYLQETQYF
cdr3_length: 16
d_call: -
clone_size: few
j_call: TRBJ2-5
v_call: TRBV2

cdr3_nt: TGTGCCAGCAGTATACCAAACAGGGATGGCTACACCTTC
cdr3_aa: CASSIPNRDGYTF
cdr3_length: 13
d_call: -
clone_size: -
j_call: TRBJ1-2
v_call: TRBV6-2/TRBV6-3

cdr3_nt: TGCAGTGCTAGAGCCGGGGAAGGGACTAGCGGGGAAGGGACCCAGTACTTC
cdr3_aa: CSARAGEGTSGEGTQYF
cdr3_length: 17
d_call: TRBD2
clone_size: few
j_call: TRBJ2-5
v_call: TRBV20-1

cdr3_nt: TGTGCCAGCGCCGTGGCGGGGGGGCCGAATGAGCAGTTCTTC
cdr3_aa: CASAVAGGPNEQFF
cdr3_length: 14
d_call: TRBD2
clone_size: many
j_call: TRBJ2-1
v_call: TRBV11-3

cdr3_nt: TGTGCCAGCAGCGTGGACAGCCTGAGGCAGCCCCAGCATTTT
cdr3_aa: CASSVDSLRQPQHF
cdr3_length: 14
d_call: -
clone_size: many
j_call: TRBJ1-5
v_call: TRBV3-1

cdr3_nt: TGTGCCAGCAACTCCGGGACAGGGAACACTGAAGCTTTCTTT
cdr3_aa: CASNSGTGNTEAFF
cdr3_length: 14
d_call: TRBD1
clone_size: -
j_call: TRBJ1-1
v_call: TRBV6-1

cdr3_nt: TGCAGTGCTAGAGAGGTCCCGGGACAGGGGGCTGGCGAGCAGTACTTC
cdr3_aa: CSAREVPGQGAGEQYF
cdr3_length: 16
d_call: TRBD1
clone_size: -
j_call: TRBJ2-7
v_call: TRBV20-1

cdr3_nt: TGTGCCAGCAGCCCGGGACTAGGGAATCAGCCCCAGCATTTT
cdr3_aa: CASSPGLGNQPQHF
cdr3_length: 14
d_call: -
clone_size: many
j_call: TRBJ1-5
v_call: TRBV28

cdr3_nt: TGTGCCAGCAGACGGGCGGGACCCTACGAGCAGTACTTC
cdr3_aa: CASRRAGPYEQYF
cdr3_length: 13
d_call: -
clone_size: few
j_call: TRBJ2-7
v_call: TRBV12-3/TRBV12-4

cdr3_nt: TGTGCCATCTCGGGGGGCTCCTACGAGCAGTACTTC
cdr3_aa: CAISGGSYEQYF
cdr3_length: 12
d_call: TRBD2
clone_size: -
j_call: TRBJ2-7
v_call: TRBV6-1

cdr3_nt: TGCAGTGCTATTACAGGCAATCAGCCCCAGCATTTT
cdr3_aa: CSAITGNQPQHF
cdr3_length: 12
d_call: -
clone_size: few
j_call: TRBJ1-5
v_call: TRBV20-1

cdr3_nt: TGTGCCAGCAGTTTCCCGGCAGCCGGGACTAGCGGGAGGGGGGAGACCCAGTACTTC
cdr3_aa: CASSFPAAGTSGRGETQYF
cdr3_length: 19
d_call: TRBD2
clone_size: once
j_call: TRBJ2-5
v_call: TRBV28

cdr3_nt: TGTGCCAGCAGTGAATTTAGCGAAGCCTACGAGCAGTACTTC
cdr3_aa: CASSEFSEAYEQYF
cdr3_length: 14
d_call: -
clone_size: few
j_call: TRBJ2-7
v_call: TRBV2

cdr3_nt: TGTGCCAGCAGCTCCCTCCTGGCGGGAGAAGAGACCCAGTACTTC
cdr3_aa: CASSSLLAGEETQYF
cdr3_length: 15
d_call: TRBD2
clone_size: -
j_call: TRBJ2-5
v_call: TRBV7-9

cdr3_nt: TGTGCCTGGAGTGTAGGGACAGGGATCACCGGGGAGCTGTTTTTT
cdr3_aa: CAWSVGTGITGELFF
cdr3_length: 15
d_call: TRBD1
clone_size: few
j_call: TRBJ2-2
v_call: TRBV30

cdr3_nt: TGCAGCCCCATGGGGGCAGGGCCAGAACAAGAGACCCAGTACTTC
cdr3_aa: CSPMGAGPEQETQYF
cdr3_length: 15
d_call: -
clone_size: few
j_call: TRBJ2-5
v_call: TRBV29-1

cdr3_nt: TGTGCCAGCAGCTCGGGACTAGCGACCGATGAGCAGTTCTTC
cdr3_aa: CASSSGLATDEQFF
cdr3_length: 14
d_call: TRBD2
clone_size: -
j_call: TRBJ2-1
v_call: TRBV5-5

cdr3_nt: TGTGCCAGCAGGCCTCGAGCGGGCGAGGACACTGAAGCTTTCTTT
cdr3_aa: CASRPRAGEDTEAFF
cdr3_length: 15
d_call: -
clone_size: many
j_call: TRBJ1-1
v_call: TRBV12-3/TRBV12-4

cdr3_nt: TGTGCCAGCAGACCCCCGGACAGGGAACTCTATGGCTACACCTTC
cdr3_aa: CASRPPDRELYGYTF
cdr3_length: 15
d_call: TRBD1
clone_size: -
j_call: TRBJ1-2
v_call: TRBV28

cdr3_nt: TGTGCCAGCAGCTCTTTGGGGGGGCGAGGGGAGACCCAGTACTTC
cdr3_aa: CASSSLGGRGETQYF
cdr3_length: 15
d_call: -
clone_size: -
j_call: TRBJ2-5
v_call: TRBV7-2

cdr3_nt: TGTGCCAGCAGTTTACCGGGACAGGGTGATGAAAAACTGTTTTTT
cdr3_aa: CASSLPGQGDEKLFF
cdr3_length: 15
d_call: TRBD1
clone_size: -
j_call: TRBJ1-4
v_call: TRBV28

cdr3_nt: TGTGCCAGCAGGTCCGGGACAGGGGGCGCGTTAAGCAATCAGCCCCAGCATTTT
cdr3_aa: CASRSGTGGALSNQPQHF
cdr3_length: 18
d_call: TRBD1
clone_size: few
j_call: TRBJ1-5
v_call: TRBV6-1

cdr3_nt: TGTGCCAGCAGTGCCCTTACGAGCAATCAGCCCCAGCATTTT
cdr3_aa: CASSALTSNQPQHF
cdr3_length: 14
d_call: -
clone_size: -
j_call: TRBJ1-5
v_call: TRBV6-1

cdr3_nt: TGCAGCGTTCGGGGGGCACTAGCGGGATCCAATGAGCAGTTCTTC
cdr3_aa: CSVRGALAGSNEQFF
cdr3_length: 15
d_call: TRBD2
clone_size: -
j_call: TRBJ2-1
v_call: TRBV29-1

cdr3_nt: TGTGCCAGCAGCTTATATGCGGGGGGTGCCTACGAGCAGTACTTC
cdr3_aa: CASSLYAGGAYEQYF
cdr3_length: 15
d_call: TRBD2
clone_size: many
j_call: TRBJ2-7
v_call: TRBV11-3

cdr3_nt: TGTGCCAGCAGCTCCCGAAGATGGGGACTAACCCAGACCCAGTACTTC
cdr3_aa: CASSSRRWGLTQTQYF
cdr3_length: 16
d_call: TRBD2
clone_size: few
j_call: TRBJ2-5
v_call: TRBV13

cdr3_nt: TGCAGTGCTAGGACAGGGGTGAGCAACTATGGCTACACCTTC
cdr3_aa: CSARTGVSNYGYTF
cdr3_length: 14
d_call: TRBD1
clone_size: many
j_call: TRBJ1-2
v_call: TRBV20-1

cdr3_nt: TGTGCCAGCAGCGAAGGGACAGCGAACACTGAAGCTTTCTTT
cdr3_aa: CASSEGTANTEAFF
cdr3_length: 14
d_call: TRBD1
clone_size: -
j_call: TRBJ1-1
v_call: TRBV9

cdr3_nt: TGTGCCAGCAGAGCTGGGAGTCGTTTTGGGTTTTGTAACACTGAAGCTTTCTTT
cdr3_aa: CASRAGSRFGFCNTEAFF
cdr3_length: 18
d_call: -
clone_size: few
j_call: TRBJ1-1
v_call: TRBV7-3

cdr3_nt: TGCAGCGTTCCCTGGTCCCCGACAGGGCGCACAGATACGCAGTATTTT
cdr3_aa: CSVPWSPTGRTDTQYF
cdr3_length: 16
d_call: TRBD1
clone_size: many
j_call: TRBJ2-3
v_call: TRBV29-1

cdr3_nt: TGCGCCAGCAGGGGTCGCGGGGGGGCCAGGAATGAGCAGTTCTTC
cdr3_aa: CASRGRGGARNEQFF
cdr3_length: 15
d_call: TRBD2
clone_size: few
j_call: TRBJ2-1
v_call: TRBV10-2

cdr3_nt: TGTGCCAGTCACACATTGAACACTGAAGCTTTCTTT
cdr3_aa: CASHTLNTEAFF
cdr3_length: 12
d_call: -
clone_size: -
j_call: TRBJ1-1
v_call: TRBV6-1

cdr3_nt: TGTGCCAGCAGTCGCCTAGCGGGATGGAACAATGAGCAGTTCTTC
cdr3_aa: CASSRLAGWNNEQFF
cdr3_length: 15
d_call: TRBD2
clone_size: many
j_call: TRBJ2-1
v_call: TRBV2

cdr3_nt: TGTGCCAGCAGTCTTCGGACAGGGAAATATAGCAATCAGCCCCAGCATTTT
cdr3_aa: CASSLRTGKYSNQPQHF
cdr3_length: 17
d_call: TRBD1
clone_size: -
j_call: TRBJ1-5
v_call: TRBV28

cdr3_nt: TGCAGTGCTAGGGGGCTAGCGGACCACGAGCAGTACTTC
cdr3_aa: CSARGLADHEQYF
cdr3_length: 13
d_call: TRBD2
clone_size: many
j_call: TRBJ2-7
v_call: TRBV20-1

cdr3_nt: TGTGCCGGCGGGACAGCCTGGGCGCAGTTCTTC
cdr3_aa: CAGGTAWAQFF
cdr3_length: 11
d_call: -
clone_size: few
j_call: TRBJ2-1
v_call: TRBV12-3/TRBV12-4

cdr3_nt: TGTGCCAGCAGGGACCCGGGGGGAGCCTACGAGCAGTACTTC
cdr3_aa: CASRDPGGAYEQYF
cdr3_length: 14
d_call: TRBD2
clone_size: many
j_call: TRBJ2-7
v_call: TRBV27

cdr3_nt: TGTGCCAGCAGCTCGGGAGGGGCTAACTATGGCTACACCTTC
cdr3_aa: CASSSGGANYGYTF
cdr3_length: 14
d_call: -
clone_size: many
j_call: TRBJ1-2
v_call: TRBV7-2

cdr3_nt: TGTGCCAGCAGCGCCCGGACTGCTGACAATGAGCAGTTCTTC
cdr3_aa: CASSARTADNEQFF
cdr3_length: 14
d_call: -
clone_size: few
j_call: TRBJ2-1
v_call: TRBV7-9

cdr3_nt: TGTGCCAGTAGTACAGGAGAACCCCCCTACGAGCAGTACTTC
cdr3_aa: CASSTGEPPYEQYF
cdr3_length: 14
d_call: -
clone_size: -
j_call: TRBJ2-7
v_call: TRBV19

cdr3_nt: TGCGCCAGCAGTGAATTTGGAAGGGGTGGCTCACCCCTCCACTTT
cdr3_aa: CASSEFGRGGSPLHF
cdr3_length: 15
d_call: -
clone_size: once
j_call: TRBJ1-6
v_call: TRBV10-1

cdr3_nt: TGTGCCAGCAGTGAAAAGGGTGGCGGGGCCGTGTTTCTAGCCAAAAACATTCAGTACTTC
cdr3_aa: CASSEKGGGAVFLAKNIQYF
cdr3_length: 20
d_call: -
clone_size: -
j_call: TRBJ2-4
v_call: TRBV2

cdr3_nt: TGTGCCAGCAGGAGGGGGGACAGGGCCTCTGGGGCCAACGTCCTGACTTTC
cdr3_aa: CASRRGDRASGANVLTF
cdr3_length: 17
d_call: TRBD1
clone_size: few
j_call: TRBJ2-6
v_call: TRBV6-1

cdr3_nt: TGCGCCAGCAGCTTAATACGGTCGTCCTACGAGCAGTACTTC
cdr3_aa: CASSLIRSSYEQYF
cdr3_length: 14
d_call: -
clone_size: many
j_call: TRBJ2-7
v_call: TRBV5-1

cdr3_nt: TGCGCCAGCAGCGAAACCGGGACAGTAATCACAGATACGCAGTATTTT
cdr3_aa: CASSETGTVITDTQYF
cdr3_length: 16
d_call: TRBD1
clone_size: many
j_call: TRBJ2-3
v_call: TRBV5-1

cdr3_nt: TGCAGCGTTGTGTGGGGTGCGGACACTGAAGCTTTCTTT
cdr3_aa: CSVVWGADTEAFF
cdr3_length: 13
d_call: -
clone_size: -
j_call: TRBJ1-1
v_call: TRBV29-1

cdr3_nt: TGTGCCAGCAATACGGACTACGAGCAGTACTTC
cdr3_aa: CASNTDYEQYF
cdr3_length: 11
d_call: -
clone_size: -
j_call: TRBJ2-7
v_call: TRBV2

cdr3_nt: TGCAGGGAGCGGGGTGATGAGCAGTTCTTC
cdr3_aa: CRERGDEQFF
cdr3_length: 10
d_call: TRBD2
clone_size: many
j_call: TRBJ2-1
v_call: TRBV20-1

cdr3_nt: TGTGCCACCAGCAGAGGGGGGACTGGGGCCAACGTCCTGACTTTC
cdr3_aa: CATSRGGTGANVLTF
cdr3_length: 15
d_call: -
clone_size: many
j_call: TRBJ2-6
v_call: TRBV15

cdr3_nt: TGTGCCTGGAGTCCCGGGACAGGTTCGAAGCAGTATTTT
cdr3_aa: CAWSPGTGSKQYF
cdr3_length: 13
d_call: TRBD1
clone_size: many
j_call: TRBJ2-3
v_call: TRBV30